This passage covers 18 T cell receptor beta chains from one sample sequenced in a study of T cells in Graves' hyperthyroidism and ophthalmopathy. Using RNA transcripts as the source, TCR beta CDR3 regions were amplified. During a first-round RT-PCR of the TCR CDR3, the HTBI primer set was used. Using its own MiXCR run on the multiplex PCR reads, TCRdb lists one record per CDR3 protein. The sample holds around 540,000 distinct CDR3 sequences, 15% to 20% seen once. Sequencing was performed on blood. The receptors stem from a woman aged 30 to 39 with Graves' ophthalmopathy.

The V and J genes are TRBV5-1 and TRBJ1-1; TRBD1 aligns across 9 bases. The length of the CDR3 is 14 residues. The V gene end was trimmed by 7 bases and the J gene end by 4 bases; junction bases not matched to a gene: 8. Germline V gene lookup returns CDR1 SGHRS and CDR2 YFSETQ. The CDR3 region is CASGRDREGTEAFF. The CDR3 DNA is TGCGCCAGCGGGCGGGACAGGGAAGGCACTGAAGCTTTCTTT. The variable domain in full, with the rest retrieved from reference TRBV5-1 and TRBJ1-1, is KAGVTQTPRYLIKTRGQQVTLSCSPISGHRSVSWYQQTPGQGLQFLFEYFSETQRNKGNFPGRFSGRQFSNSRSEMNVSTLELGDSALYLCASGRDREGTEAFFGQGTRLTVV.

As concerns this clonotype: A much larger clone differs by one base, so this may be a read error. This likely comes from a read error, as the CDR3 has no conserved phenylalanine or tryptophan at its end. The rearrangement links TRBV11-2 to TRBJ1-5; D may be TRBD1 (5 bases). CDR1 and CDR2 from the germline V gene are SGHAT and FQNNGV. The V end was cut by 5 bases, the J end by 5 bases, with 10 bases between. The CDR3 is 13 amino acids. The CDR3 sequence is CASSGTGDQPQHL. Here the CDR3 DNA reads TGTGCCAGCAGCGGGACGGGGGATCAGCCCCAGCATCTT.

The gene calls are TRBV6-5 and TRBJ2-3, with TRBD2 identical over 9 bases. There are 17 residues in the CDR3. V lost 1 base, J lost 6 bases, and 11 bases stayed unmatched. Germline assignment: CDR1 MNHEY and CDR2 SVGAGI. For the CDR3, the DNA is TGTGCCAGCAGTTACTTCCCGACTAGCGGTCCCGGGGATACGCAGTATTTT. Encoded protein: CASSYFPTSGPGDTQYF.

This clonotype was seen a single time. The genes are TRBV4-1 and TRBJ2-5; TRBD2 matches at 8 bases. V gave up 3 bases and J gave up 4 bases; unmatched junction bases: 10. In germline, CDR1 is MGHRA, CDR2 YSYEKL. There are 16 residues in the CDR3. CDR3 sequence reads: CASSHTRAGVGETQYF. CDR3 coding DNA: TGCGCCAGCAGCCACACACGAGCGGGAGTAGGAGAGACCCAGTACTTC.

The table lists this clonotype with many counts. The chain links TRBV10-2 to TRBJ2-3, with 10 bases identical to TRBD2. J gave up 4 bases and V 0 bases, and 4 bases lay outside the gene matches. The CDR3 consists of 16 residues. Germline-derived CDR1 and CDR2 are WSHSY and SAAADI. The CDR3 protein is CASSESLAGIADTQYF. The CDR3 nucleotides are TGCGCCAGCAGTGAGTCACTAGCGGGAATCGCAGATACGCAGTATTTT.

The table lists this clonotype with many counts. V and J are TRBV2 and TRBJ1-1; no reliable D call. The CDR3 length is 15 residues. Germline lookup yields CDR1 SNHLY and CDR2 FYNNEI. Trimming pared 1 base from V and 4 bases from J, leaving 13 bases between. The CDR3 reads CASSEEGSGVTEAFF. The CDR3 bases are TGTGCCAGCAGTGAAGAAGGGTCGGGAGTCACTGAAGCTTTCTTT.

The chain joins TRBV11-2 to TRBJ2-2, with TRBD2 identical over 11 bases. Germline values: CDR1 SGHAT, CDR2 FQNNGV. The CDR3 runs to 15 residues. With 5 bases clipped from V and 8 bases from J, the junction kept 7 bases outside the gene matches. This CDR3 reads CASSPGTSGKGELFF. CDR3 sequence (DNA): TGTGCCAGCAGCCCTGGGACTAGCGGCAAAGGGGAGCTGTTTTTT.

In its sample, this clonotype was seen many times. V and J are TRBV24-1 and TRBJ2-5; D is ambiguous. V dropped 6 bases and J dropped 2 bases, with 9 bases sitting between them. The CDR3 contains 13 residues. Looked up from germline, CDR1 is KGHDR and CDR2 is SFDVKD. The CDR3 reads CATSPDGQETQYF. The DNA for the CDR3 is TGTGCCACCAGTCCGGACGGGCAAGAGACCCAGTACTTC.

This clonotype occurred many times. The chain combines TRBV4-3 with TRBJ2-7, with no clear D. The CDR3 covers 15 residues. Trimming removed 0 bases at V and 3 bases at J, with 12 bases between. Per germline, CDR1 LGHNA and CDR2 YSLEER. The CDR3 bases are TGCGCCAGCAGCCAAGACGTAGGGCCCCACTACGAGCAGTACTTC. Translating gives CASSQDVGPHYEQYF.

Many counts were recorded for this clonotype. V usage is TRBV5-6 and J usage is TRBJ2-5; 9 nucleotides agree with TRBD1. Germline CDR1 reads SGHDT; CDR2 reads YYEEEE. V shed 5 bases and J 4 bases; nucleotides not matched to a gene: 12. This CDR3 contains 16 residues. The CDR3 coding sequence is TGTGCCAGCAGACCAACCGGGACAGGGAGTCTAGAGACCCAGTACTTC. Its protein is CASRPTGTGSLETQYF.

The gene calls are TRBV11-1 and TRBJ2-3; TRBD2 agrees at 9 bases. CDR1 is SGHAT, CDR2 FQDESV, per germline (reference sequence). The J segment lost 0 bases and the V segment lost 5 bases, leaving 15 bases of the junction unmatched. This CDR3 is built from 19 residues. CDR3 loop: CASSHRASGMGTSTDTQYF. CDR3 in DNA: TGTGCCAGCAGCCACCGCGCTAGCGGGATGGGGACTAGCACAGATACGCAGTATTTT.

The chain has TRBV25-1 and TRBJ1-3, with D unclear. V was shortened by 1 base and J by 0 bases, with 7 bases between the two germline ends. Looked up from germline, CDR1 is MGHDK and CDR2 is SYGVNS. The CDR3 runs to 15 residues. DNA for the CDR3: TGTGCCAGCAGTGAATCCCAAAGCTCTGGAAACACCATATATTTT. Its protein product is CASSESQSSGNTIYF.

Ten or more counts support this clonotype. This chain links TRBV2 with TRBJ1-1; tentatively, D is TRBD1 (6 bases). V was pared by 8 bases and J by 5 bases, with 24 bases between. The CDR3 has 16 residues. Germline V gives CDR1 SNHLY, CDR2 FYNNEI. CDR3 region: CASEGGKGFLLTEAFF. CDR3 DNA sequence: TGTGCCAGCGAGGGGGGGAAGGGGTTTCTATTGACTGAAGCTTTCTTT.

The V gene is TRBV9, the J gene TRBJ1-2; the D gene is possibly TRBD1 (6 bases). Trimming shortened V by 1 base and J by 8 bases, and 18 bases separated the two germline ends. There are 15 residues in the CDR3. Germline V gives CDR1 SGDLS, CDR2 YYNGEE. DNA of the CDR3: TGTGCCAGCAGCGTACAGGGGAAAGGGTTTGGGGGCTACACCTTC. Its protein is CASSVQGKGFGGYTF. Using reference TRBV9 and TRBJ1-2 for the parts outside the CDR3, the full variable domain is DSGVTQTPKHLITATGQRVTLRCSPRSGDLSVYWYQQSLDQGLQFLIQYYNGEERAKGNILERFSAQQFPDLHSELNLSSLELGDSALYFCASSVQGKGFGGYTFGSGTRLTVV.

At least ten counts were recorded for this clonotype. The V call is TRBV2, the J call TRBJ2-7; 11 bases match TRBD1. The CDR3 loop spans 15 amino acids. Looked up from germline, CDR1 is SNHLY and CDR2 is FYNNEI. Losses at the gene ends were 6 bases for V and 1 base for J; bases not matched to a gene: 5. CDR3 amino acids: CASRTGTGGSYEQYF. The CDR3 DNA sequence: TGTGCCAGCAGGACCGGGACAGGGGGTTCCTACGAGCAGTACTTC.

The chain carries TRBV28 and TRBJ2-2; D is ambiguous. The V end lost 2 bases, the J end lost 3 bases, and 4 bases lay between the germline ends. Germline V gene data show CDR1 as MDHEN and CDR2 as SYDVKM. The CDR3 extends over 13 amino acids. The CDR3 DNA follows: TGTGCCAGCAGTTTAAAATACACCGGGGAGCTGTTTTTT. Its translation: CASSLKYTGELFF.

The chain couples TRBV4-3 to TRBJ2-3; D unclear. CDR1 and CDR2 from the germline V gene are LGHNA and YSLEER. The V end lost 0 bases, the J end lost 6 bases, and 13 bases lay between the germline ends. The CDR3 is 15 amino acids. CDR3 in DNA: TGCGCCAGCAGCCAAGAAGGGCTAATAGAGGATACGCAGTATTTT. The encoded protein is CASSQEGLIEDTQYF.

This clonotype occurred many times. The CDR3 bases are TGTGCCAGCAGCTTTCCGGGTTTGTCCTACGAGCAGTACTTC. Its translation: CASSFPGLSYEQYF. This chain links TRBV11-2 with TRBJ2-7; no clear D gene. Germline V CDR1 and CDR2: SGHAT, FQNNGV. The CDR3 spans 14 residues. The V end was cut by 3 bases, the J end by 1 base, with 10 bases between.